Presented here are 6 T cell receptor beta chains from one specimen sequenced in a study of blood T cell repertoires in COVID-19. Produced via immunoSEQ multiplex PCR; TCRdb's table is partial and in-frame only. The profile shows tens of thousands of clones, more than 65% of them singletons. The specimen was peripheral blood. The receptors originated from a human donor in a cohort sampled during active COVID-19.

The chain is built from TRBV5-1 and TRBJ1-5; 8 bases match TRBD1. This CDR3 has 15 residues. Trimming took 3 bases from V and 6 from J; bases not matched to a gene: 8. From germline, CDR1 is SGHRS and CDR2 YFSETQ. CDR3 sequence: CASSSGQGLGQPQHF. The CDR3 DNA sequence: TGCGCCAGCAGCTCAGGACAGGGTTTGGGTCAGCCCCAGCATTTT.

The chain has TRBV20-1 and TRBJ2-5; 8 positions match TRBD1. V gave up 3 bases and J gave up 5 bases; unmatched junction bases: 11. The CDR3 consists of 15 residues. Looked up from germline, CDR1 is DFQATT and CDR2 is SNEGSKA (reference sequence). In nucleotides, the CDR3 is TGCAGTGCTAGTGAAATGCAGGGGGCCCGGGAGACCCAGTACTTC. Amino acids: CSASEMQGARETQYF.

This clone was detected only a few times. This sequence joins TRBV6-2 or TRBV6-3 and TRBJ2-3; TRBD2 is a possible D gene (7 bases). In germline, CDR1 is MNHEY, CDR2 SVGEGT. The CDR3 is 20 amino acids. V lost 4 bases, J lost 2 bases, and 28 bases lay in between. The DNA for the CDR3 is TGTGCCAGCAGTTCCTCCCGGCGGGGGCCAATCGCCGGGTACACAGATACGCAGTATTTT. Protein sequence: CASSSSRRGPIAGYTDTQYF.

CDR3 loop: CSVHLLAGGRETQYF. Written as DNA, the CDR3 is TGCAGCGTTCATTTACTAGCGGGGGGGCGGGAGACCCAGTACTTC. The chain combines TRBV29-1 with TRBJ2-5; 13 bases are shared with TRBD2. V dropped 5 bases and J dropped 5; count of bases not matched to a gene: 8. In germline, CDR1 is SQVTM, CDR2 ANQGSEA. This CDR3 contains 15 residues.

This chain connects TRBV5-1 to TRBJ1-1; 10 nucleotides match TRBD1. Germline trimming cut 0 bases from V and 5 bases from J; bases unmatched to any gene: 4. The germline gives CDR1 SGHRS, CDR2 YFSETQ. The CDR3 is 15 amino acids. In nucleotides, the CDR3 is TGCGCCAGCAGCTTGGCTGGGACAGGGGCTACTGAAGCTTTCTTT. It yields the protein CASSLAGTGATEAFF. The complete variable domain, with remaining parts taken from reference TRBV5-1 and TRBJ1-1, reads KAGVTQTPRYLIKTRGQQVTLSCSPISGHRSVSWYQQTPGQGLQFLFEYFSETQRNKGNFPGRFSGRQFSNSRSEMNVSTLELGDSALYLCASSLAGTGATEAFFGQGTRLTVV.

This clone was seen a few times. The chain links TRBV18 to TRBJ1-5; D uncertain. The V gene lost 1 base and the J gene lost 1 base, with 5 bases spanning the gap. Per germline, CDR1 KGHSH and CDR2 LQKENI. The CDR3 contains 14 residues. The CDR3: CASSPRQSNQPQHF. CDR3 DNA: TGTGCCAGCTCACCACGGCAGAGCAATCAGCCCCAGCATTTT.